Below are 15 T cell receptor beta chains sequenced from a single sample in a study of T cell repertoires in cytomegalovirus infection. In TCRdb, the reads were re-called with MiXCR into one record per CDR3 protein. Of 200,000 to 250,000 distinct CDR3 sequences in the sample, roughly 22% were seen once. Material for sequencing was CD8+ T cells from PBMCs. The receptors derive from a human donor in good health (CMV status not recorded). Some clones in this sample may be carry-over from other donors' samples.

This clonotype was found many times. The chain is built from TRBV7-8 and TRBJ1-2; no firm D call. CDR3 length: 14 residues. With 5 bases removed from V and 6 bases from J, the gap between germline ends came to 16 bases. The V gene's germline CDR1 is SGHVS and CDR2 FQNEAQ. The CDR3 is CASSPEGFIDGYTF. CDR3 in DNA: TGTGCCAGCAGCCCAGAGGGTTTTATCGATGGCTACACCTTC.

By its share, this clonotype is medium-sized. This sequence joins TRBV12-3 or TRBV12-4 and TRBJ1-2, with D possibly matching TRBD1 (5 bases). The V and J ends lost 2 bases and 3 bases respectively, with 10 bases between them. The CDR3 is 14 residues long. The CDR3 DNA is TGTGCCAGCAGTTTACCGGCAGGGTACTATGGCTACACCTTC. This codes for CASSLPAGYYGYTF.

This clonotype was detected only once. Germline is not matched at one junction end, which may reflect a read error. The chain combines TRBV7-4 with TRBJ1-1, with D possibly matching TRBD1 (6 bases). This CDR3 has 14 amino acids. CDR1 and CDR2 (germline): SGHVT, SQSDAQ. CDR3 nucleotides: TGTGCCAGCAGCCCCCCGCGGTGGGACACTAAAGCTTTCTTT. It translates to CASSPPRWDTKAFF. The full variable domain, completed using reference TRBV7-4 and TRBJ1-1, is GAGVSQSPRYKVAKRGRDVALRCDSISGHVTLYWYRQTLGQGSEVLTYSQSDAQRDKSGRPSGRFSAERPERSVSTLKIQRTEQGDSAVYLCASSPPRWDTKAFFGQGTRLTVV.

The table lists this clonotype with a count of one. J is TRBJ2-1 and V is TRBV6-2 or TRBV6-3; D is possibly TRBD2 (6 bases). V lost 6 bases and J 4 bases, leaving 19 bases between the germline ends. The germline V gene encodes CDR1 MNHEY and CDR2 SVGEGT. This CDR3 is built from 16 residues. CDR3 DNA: TGTGCCAGCAGCCGGGGGACGGGGTCAGAATACAATGAGCAGTTCTTC. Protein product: CASSRGTGSEYNEQFF.

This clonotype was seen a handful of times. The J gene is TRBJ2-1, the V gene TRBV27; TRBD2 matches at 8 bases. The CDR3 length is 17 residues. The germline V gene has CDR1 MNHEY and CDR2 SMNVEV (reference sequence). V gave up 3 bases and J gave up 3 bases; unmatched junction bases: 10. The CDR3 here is CASSFSRRGGLYNEQFF. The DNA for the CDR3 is TGTGCCAGCAGTTTCTCCCGCCGGGGGGGGCTCTACAATGAGCAGTTCTTC.

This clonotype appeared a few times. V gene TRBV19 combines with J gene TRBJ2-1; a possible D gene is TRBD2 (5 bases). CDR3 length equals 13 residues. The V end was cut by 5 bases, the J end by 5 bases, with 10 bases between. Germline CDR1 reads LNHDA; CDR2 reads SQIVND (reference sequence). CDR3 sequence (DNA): TGTGCCAGTAGTTCGACTACCCACAATGAGCAGTTCTTC. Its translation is CASSSTTHNEQFF.

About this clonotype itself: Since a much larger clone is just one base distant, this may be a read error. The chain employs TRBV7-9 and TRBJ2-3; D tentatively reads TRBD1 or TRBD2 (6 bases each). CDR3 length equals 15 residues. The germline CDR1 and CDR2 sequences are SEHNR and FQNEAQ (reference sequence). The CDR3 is CVSSLRGAYTDTQYF. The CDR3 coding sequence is TGTGTCAGCAGCTTAAGGGGGGCCTACACAGATACGCAGTATTTT.

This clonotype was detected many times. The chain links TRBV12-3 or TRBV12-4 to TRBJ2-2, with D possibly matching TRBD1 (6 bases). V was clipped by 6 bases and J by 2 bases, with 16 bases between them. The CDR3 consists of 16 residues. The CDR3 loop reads CASRARAQGNTGELFF. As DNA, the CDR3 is TGTGCCAGCAGGGCCAGGGCACAGGGAAACACCGGGGAGCTGTTTTTT.

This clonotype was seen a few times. The CDR3 nucleotides read TGTGCCAGCAGCGGGGGAGGGGGAGCCCCGGCAGAGACCCAGTACTTC. The encoded protein is CASSGGGGAPAETQYF. The chain employs TRBV5-6 and TRBJ2-5; D possibly corresponds to TRBD2 (7 bases). Germline V gene data show CDR1 as SGHDT and CDR2 as YYEEEE. V lost 4 bases to trimming and J lost 4 bases, with 20 bases between them. This CDR3 contains 16 residues.

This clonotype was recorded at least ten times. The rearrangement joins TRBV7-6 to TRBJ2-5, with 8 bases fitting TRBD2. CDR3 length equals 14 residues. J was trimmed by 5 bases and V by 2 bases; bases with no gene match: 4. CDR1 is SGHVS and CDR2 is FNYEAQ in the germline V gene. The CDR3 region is CASSLTGGPETQYF. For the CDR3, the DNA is TGTGCCAGCAGCTTAACGGGGGGGCCGGAGACCCAGTACTTC.

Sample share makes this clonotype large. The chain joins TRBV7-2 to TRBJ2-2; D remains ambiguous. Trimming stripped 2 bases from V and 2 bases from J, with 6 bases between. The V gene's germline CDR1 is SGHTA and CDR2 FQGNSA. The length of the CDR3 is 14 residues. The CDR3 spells CASSLWENTGELFF. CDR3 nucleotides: TGTGCCAGCAGCTTATGGGAAAACACCGGGGAGCTGTTTTTT.

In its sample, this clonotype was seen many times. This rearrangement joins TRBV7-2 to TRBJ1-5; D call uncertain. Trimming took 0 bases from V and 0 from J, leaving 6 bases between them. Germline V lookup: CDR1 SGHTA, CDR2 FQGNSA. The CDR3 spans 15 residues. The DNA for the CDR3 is TGTGCCAGCAGCTTAGCAGGGTATAGCAATCAGCCCCAGCATTTT. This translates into CASSLAGYSNQPQHF.

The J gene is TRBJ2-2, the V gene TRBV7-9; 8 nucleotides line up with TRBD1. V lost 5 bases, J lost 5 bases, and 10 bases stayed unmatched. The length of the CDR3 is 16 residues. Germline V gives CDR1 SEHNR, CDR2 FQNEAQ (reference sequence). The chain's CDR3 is CASSQGARDWTGELFF. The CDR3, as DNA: TGTGCCAGCAGCCAGGGGGCCAGGGATTGGACCGGGGAGCTGTTTTTT.

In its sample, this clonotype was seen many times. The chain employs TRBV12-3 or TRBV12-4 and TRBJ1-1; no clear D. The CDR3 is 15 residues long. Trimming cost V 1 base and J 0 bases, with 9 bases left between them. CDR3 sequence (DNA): TGTGCCAGCAGTTTAGTTCAGGTTATGAACACTGAAGCTTTCTTT. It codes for CASSLVQVMNTEAFF.

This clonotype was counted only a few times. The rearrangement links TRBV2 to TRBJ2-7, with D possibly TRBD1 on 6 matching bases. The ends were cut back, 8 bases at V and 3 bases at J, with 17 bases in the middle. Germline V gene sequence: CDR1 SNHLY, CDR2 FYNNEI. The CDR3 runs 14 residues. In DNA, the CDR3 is TGTGCCAGCGAAGGAGACAGGAACCTCTACGAGCAGTACTTC. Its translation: CASEGDRNLYEQYF.